The present TCR beta chain was sequenced within a study of cytomegalovirus exposure and HLA in healthy donors. A multiplex PCR was run with 60 Vbeta primers and 13 Jbeta primers. TCRdb keeps only in-frame clones here, not all; method: immunoSEQ multiplex PCR. Among approximately 93,000 clones listed, about 81% were seen once. V was trimmed by 3 bases and J by 5 bases, leaving 11 bases between them. The CDR3 is made up of 13 amino acids. In germline, CDR1 is SGHDT, CDR2 YYEEEE. The chain couples TRBV5-6 to TRBJ1-2; D may be TRBD1 (5 bases). Sequencing input: PBMCs. The receptor's source is a woman in her thirties or forties in good health and CMV-seronegative. The CDR3 DNA is TGTGCCAGCAGCTCGAACAGGCTTTATGGCTACACCTTC. It is translated as CASSSNRLYGYTF.